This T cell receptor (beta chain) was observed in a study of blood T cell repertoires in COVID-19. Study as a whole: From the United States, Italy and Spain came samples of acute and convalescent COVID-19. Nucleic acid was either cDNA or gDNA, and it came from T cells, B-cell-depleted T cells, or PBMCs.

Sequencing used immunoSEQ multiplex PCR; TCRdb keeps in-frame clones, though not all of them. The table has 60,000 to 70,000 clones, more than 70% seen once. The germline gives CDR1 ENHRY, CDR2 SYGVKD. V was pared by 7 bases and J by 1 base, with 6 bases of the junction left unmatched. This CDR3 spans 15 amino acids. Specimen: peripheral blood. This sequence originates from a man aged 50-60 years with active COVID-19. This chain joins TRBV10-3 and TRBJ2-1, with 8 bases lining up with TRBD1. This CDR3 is CAITADRVSYNEQFF. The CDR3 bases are TGTGCCATCACCGCGGACAGGGTGTCCTACAATGAGCAGTTCTTC.